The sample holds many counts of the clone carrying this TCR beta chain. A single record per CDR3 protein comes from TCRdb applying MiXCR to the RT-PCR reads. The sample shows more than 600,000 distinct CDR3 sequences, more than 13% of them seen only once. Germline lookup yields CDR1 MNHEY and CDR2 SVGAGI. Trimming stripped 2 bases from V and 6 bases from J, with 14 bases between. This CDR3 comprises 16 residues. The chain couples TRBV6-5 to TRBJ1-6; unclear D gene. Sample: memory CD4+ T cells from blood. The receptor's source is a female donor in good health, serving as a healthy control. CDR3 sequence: CASSYVGFIGNSPLHF. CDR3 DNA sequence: TGTGCCAGCAGTTACGTTGGGTTCATCGGTAATTCACCCCTCCACTTT.